This T cell receptor beta chain is drawn from a study of blood T cells in healthy people across ages. Then a second PCR, running roughly 7 to 11 cycles, was carried out with a sample-barcoded 5' primer and a J-beta primer mix. TCRdb used MiXCR to reprocess the 5' RACE reads, holding one entry per CDR3 protein. The sample has around 800,000 distinct CDR3 sequences; more than 40% are singletons. Germline CDR1 and CDR2: SEHNR and FQNEAQ (reference sequence). V was cut by 7 bases and J by 0 bases, with 19 bases left in between. The CDR3 is made up of 18 amino acids. This chain joins TRBV7-9 and TRBJ2-6; weak D call: TRBD2 (7 bases). The sample was blood. This TCR was sampled from a man in his sixties in good health. The CDR3 spells CASTKPGGRSSGANVLTF. The DNA for the CDR3 is TGTGCCAGCACCAAACCGGGGGGCCGTTCCTCTGGGGCCAACGTCCTGACTTTC.